The clone carrying this TCR beta chain was counted between two and nine times. The antigen is not known. The sample is drawn from a study of T cell repertoires in cytomegalovirus infection. Study observations and caveats: Identification of carriers of CMV plus the relevant HLA was performed using cumulative public TCR beta family frequency. Ex vivo, HLA-C-restricted CMV-specific TCR beta clonotypes prevailed over the rest of the response.

This CDR3 region has 13 residues. Trimming pared 1 base from V and 6 bases from J, leaving 11 bases between. The germline V gene encodes CDR1 DFQATT and CDR2 SNEGSKA (reference sequence). In TCRdb, the reads were re-called with MiXCR into one record per CDR3 protein. The sample contains 200,000 to 300,000 distinct CDR3 sequences, about 13% of which appear only once. The rearrangement links TRBV20-1 to TRBJ2-3; D not certain. The sequenced material came from PBMCs. The sequence derives from a human donor in good health (CMV status not recorded). Some clones in this sample may be carry-over from other donors' samples. The DNA of the CDR3 is TGCAGTGCTAGAGGCGGCCCCCACGATACGCAGTATTTT. Translating gives CSARGGPHDTQYF.